This T cell receptor beta chain derives from a study of PD-1 blockade in classical Hodgkin lymphoma. This clone was counted only a few times. The antigen remains unidentified. The CDR3 totals 12 residues. The germline V gene has CDR1 MNHNS and CDR2 SASEGT. Trimming cost V 8 bases and J 2 bases, with 7 bases left between them. Repertoires were generated with immunoSEQ multiplex PCR, while TCRdb's copy carries only in-frame clones and drops some. The sample shows around 37,000 clones, about 93% of them seen only once. The time point denotes: cycle 4 day 1 (C4D1), after less than 7 weeks of nivolumab. Relapses following autologous stem cell transplantation were seen in all patients, with brentuximab vedotin exposure varying. Purification of CD4+ T cells from thawed PBMCs was performed via magnetic negative selection. Study-level results: Complete responders possessed baseline diversity comparable to newly diagnosed patients.

The chain is built from TRBV6-1 and TRBJ1-5; D unresolved. The sequence came from a human donor with classical Hodgkin lymphoma. Sequenced material: CD4+ T cells from blood, taken before the fourth cycle of nivolumab. The CDR3 region has the DNA TGTGCCAGCGTTTGGGGCAATCAGCCCCAGCATTTT. Amino acid sequence: CASVWGNQPQHF.